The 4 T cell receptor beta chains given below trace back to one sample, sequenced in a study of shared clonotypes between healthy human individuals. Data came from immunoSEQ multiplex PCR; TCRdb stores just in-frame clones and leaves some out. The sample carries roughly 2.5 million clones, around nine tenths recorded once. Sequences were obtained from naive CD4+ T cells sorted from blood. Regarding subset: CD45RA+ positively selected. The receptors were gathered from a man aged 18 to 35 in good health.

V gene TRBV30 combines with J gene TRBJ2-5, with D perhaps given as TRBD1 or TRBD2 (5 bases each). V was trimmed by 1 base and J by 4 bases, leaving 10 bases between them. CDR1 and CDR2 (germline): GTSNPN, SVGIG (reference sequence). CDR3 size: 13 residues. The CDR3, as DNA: TGTGCCTGGAGTGCGGGGCGCCCAGAGACCCAGTACTTC. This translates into CAWSAGRPETQYF.

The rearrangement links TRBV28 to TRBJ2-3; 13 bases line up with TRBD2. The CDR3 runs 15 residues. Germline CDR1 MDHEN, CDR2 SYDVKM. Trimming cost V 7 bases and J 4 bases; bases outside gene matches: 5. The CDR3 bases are TGTGCCAGCAATGCCGGGACTAGCGGGGCAGATACGCAGTATTTT. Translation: CASNAGTSGADTQYF.

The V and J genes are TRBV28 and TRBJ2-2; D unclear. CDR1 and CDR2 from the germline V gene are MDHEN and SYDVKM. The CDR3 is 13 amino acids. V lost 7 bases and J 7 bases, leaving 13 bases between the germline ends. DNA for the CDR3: TGTGCCAGCATCCTGGACCTGAACGGGGAGCTGTTTTTT. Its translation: CASILDLNGELFF.

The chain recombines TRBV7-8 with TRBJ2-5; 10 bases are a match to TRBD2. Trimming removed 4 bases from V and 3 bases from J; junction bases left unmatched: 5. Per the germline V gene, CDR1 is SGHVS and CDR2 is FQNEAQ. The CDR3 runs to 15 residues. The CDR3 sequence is CASSWSGGAEETQYF. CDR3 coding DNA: TGTGCCAGCAGCTGGAGCGGGGGGGCTGAAGAGACCCAGTACTTC.